The next 14 T cell receptor beta chains were all read from a single sample in a study of shared T cell receptors in the human thymus. TCRdb's copy holds only in-frame clones and misses some; the assay was immunoSEQ multiplex PCR. Of 700,000 to 750,000 clones in the sample, 70% to 90% are singletons; the top ten hold over 0.008%. In addition, the sample was reused for a study of human thymus T cells.

Specimen: thymocytes. The origin of the receptors is a girl in the first two years of life with a congenital heart defect.

The gene calls are TRBV9 and TRBJ1-1; tentative D call: TRBD1 (6 bases). This CDR3 spans 18 amino acids. The V and J ends lost 3 bases and 6 bases respectively, with 27 bases between them. Germline V gives CDR1 SGDLS, CDR2 YYNGEE. Here the CDR3 DNA reads TGTGCCAGCAGCGCGAGACCCGGGACACACGGCATGGGCGCTGAAGCTTTCTTT. Translation: CASSARPGTHGMGAEAFF. The variable domain in full, completed from reference TRBV9 and TRBJ1-1, reads DSGVTQTPKHLITATGQRVTLRCSPRSGDLSVYWYQQSLDQGLQFLIQYYNGEERAKGNILERFSAQQFPDLHSELNLSSLELGDSALYFCASSARPGTHGMGAEAFFGQGTRLTVV.

The chain uses TRBV29-1 and TRBJ2-1; 11 bases fit TRBD1. Germline V lookup: CDR1 SQVTM, CDR2 ANQGSEA. CDR3 size: 20 residues. The ends lost 3 bases at V and 8 bases at J; junction bases unmatched: 24. CDR3 residues: CSVEHGTGGLTKALADEQFF. The CDR3, as DNA: TGCAGCGTTGAGCACGGGACAGGGGGTCTAACTAAGGCCCTCGCGGATGAGCAGTTCTTC.

The chain is built from TRBV7-2 and TRBJ1-5; 9 positions match TRBD1. After removal of 1 base from V and 0 bases from J, the junction contained 7 bases not matched to a gene. Looked up from germline, CDR1 is SGHTA and CDR2 is FQGNSA. The length of the CDR3 is 18 residues. The CDR3 sequence is CASSLGTGAAYSNQPQHF. CDR3 DNA sequence: TGTGCCAGCAGCTTAGGGACAGGGGCTGCATATAGCAATCAGCCCCAGCATTTT. Drawing the rest from reference TRBV7-2 and TRBJ1-5, the complete variable domain is GAGVSQSPSNKVTEKGKDVELRCDPISGHTALYWYRQSLGQGLEFLIYFQGNSAPDKSGLPSDRFSAERTGGSVSTLTIQRTQQEDSAVYLCASSLGTGAAYSNQPQHFGDGTRLSIL.

J is TRBJ1-4 and V is TRBV7-8, with 7 bases lining up with TRBD1. V lost 1 base to trimming and J lost 7 bases; unmatched junction nucleotides: 6. This CDR3 is built from 15 residues. Per the germline V gene, CDR1 is SGHVS and CDR2 is FQNEAQ. DNA for the CDR3: TGTGCCAGCAGCTTAGTCGGGACAGTAGTTGAAAAACTGTTTTTT. Residues: CASSLVGTVVEKLFF.

The chain uses TRBV5-5 and TRBJ1-5; D unclear. Trimming left V 4 bases short and J 3 bases short, with 8 bases between. Germline CDR1 reads SGHKS; CDR2 reads YYEKEE (reference sequence). CDR3 length equals 13 residues. CDR3 amino acids: CASSPVYNQPQHF. CDR3 DNA: TGTGCCAGCAGCCCCGTATACAATCAGCCCCAGCATTTT.

As to this clone: Within the sample, other DNA sequences also encode this same CDR3. J is TRBJ1-2 and V is TRBV7-2; no clear D gene. Germline CDR1 and CDR2: SGHTA and FQGNSA. V gave up 1 base and J gave up 4 bases, with 4 bases separating them. The CDR3 length is 12 residues. For the CDR3, the DNA is TGTGCCAGCAGCTTAGGAGTCTATGGCTACACCTTC. Translating gives CASSLGVYGYTF.

The V gene is TRBV5-1, the J gene TRBJ1-2; D is undetermined. This CDR3 is 14 amino acids long. V lost 3 bases, J lost 11 bases, and 20 bases lay in between. Germline V CDR1 and CDR2: SGHRS, YFSETQ. CDR3 nucleotides: TGCGCCAGCAGCTCCCACGCAGGCCCCGGAATTTACACCTTC. Protein sequence: CASSSHAGPGIYTF.

This chain uses TRBV6-5 with TRBJ1-2; D uncertain. Germline CDR1 is MNHEY and CDR2 is SVGAGI. This CDR3 has 15 residues. V gave up 4 bases and J gave up 1 base, with 13 bases separating them. CDR3 amino acids: CASSLSTANNYGYTF. The CDR3 bases are TGTGCCAGCAGTTTGTCCACAGCCAATAACTATGGCTACACCTTC.

The rearrangement links TRBV14 to TRBJ1-2; 8 bases map to TRBD1. In germline, CDR1 is SGHDN, CDR2 FVKESK. The length of the CDR3 is 16 residues. V lost 2 bases to trimming and J lost 0 bases; unmatched junction nucleotides: 5. CDR3 sequence: CASSQSRTGPNYGYTF. CDR3 DNA sequence: TGTGCCAGCAGCCAAAGTCGGACAGGGCCTAACTATGGCTACACCTTC. The whole variable domain, filled in from reference TRBV14 and TRBJ1-2, reads EAGVTQFPSHSVIEKGQTVTLRCDPISGHDNLYWYRRVMGKEIKFLLHFVKESKQDESGMPNNRFLAERTGGTYSTLKVQPAELEDSGVYFCASSQSRTGPNYGYTFGSGTRLTVV.

CDR3 amino acids: CATSRDRLGRETNYGYTF. The DNA of the CDR3 is TGTGCCACCAGCAGAGATCGACTGGGCCGGGAGACTAACTATGGCTACACCTTC. The chain recombines TRBV15 with TRBJ1-2; no definite D call. V was trimmed by 0 bases and J by 0 bases, leaving 17 bases between them. Germline CDR1 LNHNV, CDR2 YYDKDF (reference sequence). This CDR3 has 18 residues.

The gene calls are TRBV7-8 and TRBJ2-5; 7 positions match TRBD2. Germline V lookup: CDR1 SGHVS, CDR2 FQNEAQ. CDR3 size: 13 residues. V gave up 10 bases and J gave up 1 base; unmatched junction bases: 6. CDR3 loop: CATRSGAQETQYF. CDR3 DNA sequence: TGTGCCACCCGCAGCGGGGCCCAAGAGACCCAGTACTTC.

The V call is TRBV5-8, the J call TRBJ1-2; 10 nucleotides align to TRBD1. Germline lookup yields CDR1 SGHTS and CDR2 YDEGEE. The CDR3 consists of 16 residues. The J segment lost 7 bases and the V segment lost 2 bases, leaving 11 bases of the junction unmatched. This CDR3 is CASSLRGTGDWGGYTF. Written as DNA, the CDR3 is TGTGCCAGCAGCTTACGAGGGACAGGGGATTGGGGTGGCTACACCTTC.

V and J are TRBV19 and TRBJ2-1, with 9 nucleotides matching TRBD2. CDR3 length: 15 residues. With 3 bases clipped from V and 5 bases from J, the junction kept 5 bases outside the gene matches. CDR1 is LNHDA, CDR2 SQIVND, per germline (reference sequence). The CDR3 DNA is TGTGCCAGTAGTATTATGGCGGGGGGGCACAATGAGCAGTTCTTC. This translates into CASSIMAGGHNEQFF. The full variable domain, its missing parts supplied by reference TRBV19 and TRBJ2-1, is DGGITQSPKYLFRKEGQNVTLSCEQNLNHDAMYWYRQDPGQGLRLIYYSQIVNDFQKGDIAEGYSVSREKKESFPLTVTSAQKNPTAFYLCASSIMAGGHNEQFFGPGTRLTVL.

The chain combines TRBV5-6 with TRBJ1-1; the match to TRBD1 covers 12 bases. The V and J ends lost 0 bases and 0 bases, in that order; junction bases with no gene match: 3. This CDR3 spans 17 amino acids. CDR1 and CDR2 from the germline V gene are SGHDT and YYEEEE. The CDR3 region has the DNA TGTGCCAGCAGCTTGGCCGGGACAGGGGGCCTGAACACTGAAGCTTTCTTT. Translation: CASSLAGTGGLNTEAFF. The entire variable domain, with the rest obtained from reference TRBV5-6 and TRBJ1-1, is as follows: DAGVTQSPTHLIKTRGQQVTLRCSPKSGHDTVSWYQQALGQGPQFIFQYYEEEERQRGNFPDRFSGHQFPNYSSELNVNALLLGDSALYLCASSLAGTGGLNTEAFFGQGTRLTVV.